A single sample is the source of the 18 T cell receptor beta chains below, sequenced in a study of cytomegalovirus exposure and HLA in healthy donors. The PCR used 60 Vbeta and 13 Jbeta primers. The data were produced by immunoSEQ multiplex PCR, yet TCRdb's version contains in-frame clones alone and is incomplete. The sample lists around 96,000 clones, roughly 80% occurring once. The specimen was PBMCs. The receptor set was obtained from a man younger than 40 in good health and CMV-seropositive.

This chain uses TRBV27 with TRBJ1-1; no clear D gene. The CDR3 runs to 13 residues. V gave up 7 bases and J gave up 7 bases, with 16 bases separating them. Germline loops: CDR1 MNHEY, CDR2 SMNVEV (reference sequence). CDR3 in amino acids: CASTLPLYGEAFF. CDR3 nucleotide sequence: TGTGCCAGCACCCTCCCCCTCTATGGTGAAGCTTTCTTT.

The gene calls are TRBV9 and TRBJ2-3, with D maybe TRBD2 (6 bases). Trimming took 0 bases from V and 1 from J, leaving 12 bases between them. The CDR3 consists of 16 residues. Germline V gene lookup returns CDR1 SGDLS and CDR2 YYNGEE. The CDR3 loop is CASSVDQASGTDTQYF. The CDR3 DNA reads TGTGCCAGCAGCGTAGATCAGGCTAGCGGCACAGATACGCAGTATTTT. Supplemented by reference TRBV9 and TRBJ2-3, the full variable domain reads DSGVTQTPKHLITATGQRVTLRCSPRSGDLSVYWYQQSLDQGLQFLIQYYNGEERAKGNILERFSAQQFPDLHSELNLSSLELGDSALYFCASSVDQASGTDTQYFGPGTRLTVL.

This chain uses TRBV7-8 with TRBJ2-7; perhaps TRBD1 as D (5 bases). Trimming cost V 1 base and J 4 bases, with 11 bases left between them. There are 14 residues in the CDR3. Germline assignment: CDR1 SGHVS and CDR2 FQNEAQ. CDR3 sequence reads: CASSLVGREYEQYF. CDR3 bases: TGTGCCAGCAGCTTAGTGGGCAGGGAATACGAGCAGTACTTC.

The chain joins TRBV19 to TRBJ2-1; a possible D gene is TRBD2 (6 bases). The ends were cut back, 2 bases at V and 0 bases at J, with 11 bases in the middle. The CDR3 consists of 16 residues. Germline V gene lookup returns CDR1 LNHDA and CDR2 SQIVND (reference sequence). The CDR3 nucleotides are TGTGCCAGTAGTATAATGGGGGGAATCTCCTACAATGAGCAGTTCTTC. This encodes CASSIMGGISYNEQFF.

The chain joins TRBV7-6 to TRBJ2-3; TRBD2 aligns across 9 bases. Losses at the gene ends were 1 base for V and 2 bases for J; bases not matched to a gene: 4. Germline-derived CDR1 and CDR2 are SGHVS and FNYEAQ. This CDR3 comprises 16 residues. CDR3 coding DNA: TGTGCCAGCAGCTTAGGTCAGCGGGGGGTCACAGATACGCAGTATTTT. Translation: CASSLGQRGVTDTQYF.

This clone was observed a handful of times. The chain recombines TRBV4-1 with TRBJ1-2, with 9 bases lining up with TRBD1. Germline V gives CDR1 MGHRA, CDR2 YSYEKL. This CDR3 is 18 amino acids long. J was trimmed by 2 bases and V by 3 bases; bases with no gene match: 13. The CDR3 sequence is CASSHPGAGQGKNYGYTF. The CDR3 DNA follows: TGCGCCAGCAGCCACCCTGGAGCTGGACAGGGGAAAAACTATGGCTACACCTTC.

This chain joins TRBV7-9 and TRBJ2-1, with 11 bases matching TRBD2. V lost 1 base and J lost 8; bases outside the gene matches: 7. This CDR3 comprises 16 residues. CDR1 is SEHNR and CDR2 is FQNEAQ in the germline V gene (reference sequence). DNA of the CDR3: TGTGCCAGCAGCTTAGTTGCTAGCGGGGGGTTGGATGAGCAGTTCTTC. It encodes CASSLVASGGLDEQFF.

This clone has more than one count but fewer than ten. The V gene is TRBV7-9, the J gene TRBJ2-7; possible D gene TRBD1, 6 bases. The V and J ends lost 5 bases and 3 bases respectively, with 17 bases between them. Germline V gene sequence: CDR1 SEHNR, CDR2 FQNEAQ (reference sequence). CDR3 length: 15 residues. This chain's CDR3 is CASSPKTGPVYEQYF. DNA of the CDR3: TGTGCCAGCAGCCCGAAGACAGGTCCCGTCTACGAGCAGTACTTC.

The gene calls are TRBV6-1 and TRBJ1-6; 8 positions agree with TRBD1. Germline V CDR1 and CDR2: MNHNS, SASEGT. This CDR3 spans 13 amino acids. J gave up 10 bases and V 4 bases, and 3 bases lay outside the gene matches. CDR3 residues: CASSGQGSSPLHF. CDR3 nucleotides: TGTGCCAGCAGTGGACAGGGGAGCTCACCCCTCCACTTT.

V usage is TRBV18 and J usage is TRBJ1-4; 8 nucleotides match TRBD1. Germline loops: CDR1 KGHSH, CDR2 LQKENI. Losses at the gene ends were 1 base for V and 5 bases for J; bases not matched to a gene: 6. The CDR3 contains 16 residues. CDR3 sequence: CASSPRGGQVNEKLFF. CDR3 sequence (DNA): TGTGCCAGCTCACCACGAGGGGGACAGGTGAATGAAAAACTGTTTTTT.

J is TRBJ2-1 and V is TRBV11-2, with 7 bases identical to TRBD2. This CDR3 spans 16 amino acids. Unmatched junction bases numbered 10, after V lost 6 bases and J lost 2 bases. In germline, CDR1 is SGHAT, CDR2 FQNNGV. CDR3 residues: CASSHQRGLTYNEQFF. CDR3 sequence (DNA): TGTGCCAGCAGTCATCAGCGGGGACTAACCTACAATGAGCAGTTCTTC.

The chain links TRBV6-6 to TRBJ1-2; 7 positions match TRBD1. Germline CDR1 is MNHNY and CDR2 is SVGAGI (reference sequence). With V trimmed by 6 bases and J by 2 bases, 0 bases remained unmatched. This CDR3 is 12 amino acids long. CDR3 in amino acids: CASRTGNYGYTF. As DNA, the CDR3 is TGTGCCAGCAGGACAGGGAACTATGGCTACACCTTC.

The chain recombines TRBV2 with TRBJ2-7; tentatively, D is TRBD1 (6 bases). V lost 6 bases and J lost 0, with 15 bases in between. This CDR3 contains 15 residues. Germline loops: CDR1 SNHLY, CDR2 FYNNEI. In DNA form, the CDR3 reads TGTGCCAGCAGCCTGGGGGCAGGCAGCTCCTACGAGCAGTACTTC. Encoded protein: CASSLGAGSSYEQYF.

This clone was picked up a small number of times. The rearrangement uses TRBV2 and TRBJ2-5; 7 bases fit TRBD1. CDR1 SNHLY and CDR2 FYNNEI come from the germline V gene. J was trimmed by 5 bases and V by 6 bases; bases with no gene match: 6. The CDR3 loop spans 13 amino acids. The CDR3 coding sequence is TGTGCCAGCAGGGGCAGGGGGTGGGAGACCCAGTACTTC. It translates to CASRGRGWETQYF.

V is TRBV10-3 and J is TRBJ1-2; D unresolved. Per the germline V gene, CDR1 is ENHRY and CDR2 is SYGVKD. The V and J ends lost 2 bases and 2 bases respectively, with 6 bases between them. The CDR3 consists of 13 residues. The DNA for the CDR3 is TGTGCCATCAGTGAGGCACAGAACTATGGCTACACCTTC. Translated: CAISEAQNYGYTF.

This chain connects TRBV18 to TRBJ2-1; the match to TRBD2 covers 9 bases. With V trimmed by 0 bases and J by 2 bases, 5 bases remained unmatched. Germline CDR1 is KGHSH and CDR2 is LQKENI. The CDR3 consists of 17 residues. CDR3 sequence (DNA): TGTGCCAGCTCACCACCGGGCGGGGGGGCGGCCTACAATGAGCAGTTCTTC. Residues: CASSPPGGGAAYNEQFF.

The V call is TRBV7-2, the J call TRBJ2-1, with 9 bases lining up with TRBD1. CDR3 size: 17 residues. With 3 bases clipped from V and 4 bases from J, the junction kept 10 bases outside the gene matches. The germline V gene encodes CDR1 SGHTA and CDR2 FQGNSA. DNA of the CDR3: TGTGCCAGCAGCTTTCCGGGACAGGGTCCCTCTTACAATGAGCAGTTCTTC. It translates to CASSFPGQGPSYNEQFF.

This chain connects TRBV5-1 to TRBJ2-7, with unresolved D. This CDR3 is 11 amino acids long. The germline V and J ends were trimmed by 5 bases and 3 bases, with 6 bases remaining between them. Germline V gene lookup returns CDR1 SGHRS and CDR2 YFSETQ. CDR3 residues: CASSHGYEQYF. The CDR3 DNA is TGCGCCAGCAGTCACGGCTACGAGCAGTACTTC.